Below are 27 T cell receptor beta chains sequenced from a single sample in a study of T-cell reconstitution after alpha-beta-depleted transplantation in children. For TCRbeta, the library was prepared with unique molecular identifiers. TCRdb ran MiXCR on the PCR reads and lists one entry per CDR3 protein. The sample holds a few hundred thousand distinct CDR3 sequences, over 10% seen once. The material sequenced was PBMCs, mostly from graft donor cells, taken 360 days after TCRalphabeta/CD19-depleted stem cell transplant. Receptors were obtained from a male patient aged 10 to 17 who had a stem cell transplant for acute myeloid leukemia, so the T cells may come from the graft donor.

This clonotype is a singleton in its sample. CDR3: CASSSLTGTSGLYNEQFF. The CDR3, as DNA: TGTGCCAGCAGCTCATTAACCGGGACTAGCGGGCTTTACAATGAGCAGTTCTTC. The chain joins TRBV27 to TRBJ2-1; 12 bases map to TRBD2. The V segment lost 6 bases and the J segment 4 bases; nucleotides outside the gene matches: 13. The CDR3 totals 18 residues. Germline CDR1 MNHEY, CDR2 SMNVEV (reference sequence).

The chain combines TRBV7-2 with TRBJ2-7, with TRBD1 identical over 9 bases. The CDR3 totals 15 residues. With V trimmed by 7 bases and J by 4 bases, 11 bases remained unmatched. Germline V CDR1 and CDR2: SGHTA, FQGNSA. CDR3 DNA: TGTGCCAGCACCGATTCCGGGACAGGGCAATACGAGCAGTACTTC. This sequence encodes CASTDSGTGQYEQYF.

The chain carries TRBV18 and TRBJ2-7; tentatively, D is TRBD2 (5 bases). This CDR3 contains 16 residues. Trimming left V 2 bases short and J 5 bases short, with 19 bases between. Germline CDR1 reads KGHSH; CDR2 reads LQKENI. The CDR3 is CASSPKRQKGDHEQYF. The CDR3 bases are TGTGCCAGCTCACCAAAGCGCCAGAAGGGAGACCACGAGCAGTACTTC.

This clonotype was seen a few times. The CDR3 region is CAISESAGGGSGPSYNEQFF. In nucleotides, the CDR3 is TGTGCCATCAGTGAGTCGGCAGGGGGGGGAAGCGGGCCCTCCTACAATGAGCAGTTCTTC. The V call is TRBV10-3, the J call TRBJ2-1; the D call may be TRBD1 or TRBD2 (7 bases each). Trimming took off 0 bases at V and 0 bases at J, with 21 bases between the two ends. Germline-derived CDR1 and CDR2 are ENHRY and SYGVKD. This CDR3 has 20 residues.

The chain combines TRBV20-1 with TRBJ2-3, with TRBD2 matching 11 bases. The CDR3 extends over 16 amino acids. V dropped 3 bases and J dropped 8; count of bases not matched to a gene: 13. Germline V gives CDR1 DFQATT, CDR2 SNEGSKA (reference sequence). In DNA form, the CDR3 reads TGCAGTGCTAGGAGGGTACTAGCGGGAGCCCTCTTTACGCAGTATTTT. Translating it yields CSARRVLAGALFTQYF.

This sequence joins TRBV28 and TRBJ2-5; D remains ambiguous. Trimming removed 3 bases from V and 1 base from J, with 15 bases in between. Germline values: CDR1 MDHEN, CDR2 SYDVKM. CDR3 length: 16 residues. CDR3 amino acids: CASSFGPHEPQETQYF. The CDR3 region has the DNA TGTGCCAGCAGTTTCGGGCCCCATGAGCCCCAAGAGACCCAGTACTTC. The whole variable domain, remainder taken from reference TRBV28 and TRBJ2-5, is DVKVTQSSRYLVKRTGEKVFLECVQDMDHENMFWYRQDPGLGLRLIYFSYDVKMKEKGDIPEGYSVSREKKERFSLILESASTNQTSMYLCASSFGPHEPQETQYFGPGTRLLVL.

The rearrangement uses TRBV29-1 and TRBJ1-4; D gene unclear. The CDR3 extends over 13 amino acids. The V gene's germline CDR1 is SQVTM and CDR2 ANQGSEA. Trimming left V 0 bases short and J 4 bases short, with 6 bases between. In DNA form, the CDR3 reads TGCAGCGTTGAAGAACAGCTTAATGAAAAACTGTTTTTT. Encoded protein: CSVEEQLNEKLFF.

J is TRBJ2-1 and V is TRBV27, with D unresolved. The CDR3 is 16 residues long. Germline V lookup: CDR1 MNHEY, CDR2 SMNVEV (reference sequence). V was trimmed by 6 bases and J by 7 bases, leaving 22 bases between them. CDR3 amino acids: CASSPLVGETRNEQFF. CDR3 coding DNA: TGTGCCAGCAGCCCCTTGGTCGGTGAGACGAGGAATGAGCAGTTCTTC.

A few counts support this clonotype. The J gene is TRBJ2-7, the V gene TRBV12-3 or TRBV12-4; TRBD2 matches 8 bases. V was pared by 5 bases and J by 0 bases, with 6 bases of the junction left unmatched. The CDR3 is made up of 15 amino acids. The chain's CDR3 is CASSRSGALSYEQYF. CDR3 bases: TGTGCCAGCAGTCGTAGCGGGGCGCTCTCCTACGAGCAGTACTTC.

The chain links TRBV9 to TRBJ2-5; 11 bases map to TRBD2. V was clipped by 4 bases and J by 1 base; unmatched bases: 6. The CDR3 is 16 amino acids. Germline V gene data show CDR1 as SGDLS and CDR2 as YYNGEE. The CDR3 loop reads CASSHGTSGIQETQYF. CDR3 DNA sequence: TGTGCCAGCAGCCACGGGACTAGCGGAATCCAAGAGACCCAGTACTTC.

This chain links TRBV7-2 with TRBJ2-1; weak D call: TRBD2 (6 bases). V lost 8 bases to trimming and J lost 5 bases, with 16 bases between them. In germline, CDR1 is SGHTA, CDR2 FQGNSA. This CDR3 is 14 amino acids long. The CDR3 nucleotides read TGTGCCAGCGGACTAAGACGGGAACACAATGAGCAGTTCTTC. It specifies CASGLRREHNEQFF. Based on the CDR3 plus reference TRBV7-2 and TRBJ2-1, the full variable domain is GAGVSQSPSNKVTEKGKDVELRCDPISGHTALYWYRQSLGQGLEFLIYFQGNSAPDKSGLPSDRFSAERTGGSVSTLTIQRTQQEDSAVYLCASGLRREHNEQFFGPGTRLTVL.

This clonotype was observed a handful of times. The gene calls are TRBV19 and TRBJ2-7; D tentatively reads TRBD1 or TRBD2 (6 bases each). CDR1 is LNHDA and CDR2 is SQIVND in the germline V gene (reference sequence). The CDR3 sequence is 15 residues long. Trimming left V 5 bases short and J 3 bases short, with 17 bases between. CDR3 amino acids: CASSLLGGRIYEQYF. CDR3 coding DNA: TGTGCCAGTAGTCTCTTAGGGGGGAGAATCTACGAGCAGTACTTC.

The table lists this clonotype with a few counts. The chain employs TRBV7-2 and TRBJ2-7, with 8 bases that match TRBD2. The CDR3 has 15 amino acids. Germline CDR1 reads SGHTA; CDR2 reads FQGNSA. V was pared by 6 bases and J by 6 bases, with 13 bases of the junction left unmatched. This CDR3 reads CASSTSGSIFGEQYF. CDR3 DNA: TGTGCCAGCAGTACTAGCGGCTCTATTTTCGGCGAGCAGTACTTC.

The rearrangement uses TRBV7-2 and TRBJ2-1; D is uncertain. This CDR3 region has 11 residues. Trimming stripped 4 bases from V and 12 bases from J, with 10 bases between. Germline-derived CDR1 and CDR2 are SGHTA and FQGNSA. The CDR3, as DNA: TGTGCCAGCAGCTCCCGTAGTGGGCAGTTCTTC. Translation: CASSSRSGQFF.

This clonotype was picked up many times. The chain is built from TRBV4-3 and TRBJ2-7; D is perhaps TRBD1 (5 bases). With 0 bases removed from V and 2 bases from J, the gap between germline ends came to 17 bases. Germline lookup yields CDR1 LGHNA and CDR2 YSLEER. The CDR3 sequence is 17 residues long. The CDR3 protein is CASSQENQGPAAYEQYF. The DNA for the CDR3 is TGCGCCAGCAGCCAAGAAAACCAGGGTCCAGCTGCCTACGAGCAGTACTTC.

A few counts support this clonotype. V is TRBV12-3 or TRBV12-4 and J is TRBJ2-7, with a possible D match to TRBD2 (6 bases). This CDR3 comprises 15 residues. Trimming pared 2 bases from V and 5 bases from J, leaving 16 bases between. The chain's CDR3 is CASSLRDLKGHEQYF. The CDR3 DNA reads TGTGCCAGCAGTTTACGGGACTTGAAAGGCCACGAGCAGTACTTC.

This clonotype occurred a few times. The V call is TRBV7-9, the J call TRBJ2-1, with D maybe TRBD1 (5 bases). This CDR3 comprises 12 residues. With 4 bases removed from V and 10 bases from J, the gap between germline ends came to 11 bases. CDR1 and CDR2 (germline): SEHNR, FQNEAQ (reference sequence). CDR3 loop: CASSWAGSEQFF. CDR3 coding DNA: TGTGCCAGCAGCTGGGCAGGGTCAGAGCAGTTCTTC.

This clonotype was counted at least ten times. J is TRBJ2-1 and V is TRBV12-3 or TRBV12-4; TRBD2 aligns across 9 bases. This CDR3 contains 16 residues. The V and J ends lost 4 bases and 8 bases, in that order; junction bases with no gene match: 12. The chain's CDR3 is CASSSSLAGVGHEQFF. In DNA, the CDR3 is TGTGCCAGCAGTTCTTCATTAGCGGGAGTCGGACATGAGCAGTTCTTC.

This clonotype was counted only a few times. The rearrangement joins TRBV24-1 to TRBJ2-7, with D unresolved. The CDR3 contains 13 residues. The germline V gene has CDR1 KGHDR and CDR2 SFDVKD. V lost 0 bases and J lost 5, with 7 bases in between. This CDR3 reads CATSDLQGNEQYF. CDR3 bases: TGTGCCACCAGTGATTTGCAAGGGAACGAGCAGTACTTC.

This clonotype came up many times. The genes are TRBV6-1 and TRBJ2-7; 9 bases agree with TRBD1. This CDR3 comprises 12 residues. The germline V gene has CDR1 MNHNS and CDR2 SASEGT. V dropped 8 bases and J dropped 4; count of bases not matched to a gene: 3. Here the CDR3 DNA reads TGTGCCAGCTCAGACAGGGGGTACGAGCAGTACTTC. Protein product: CASSDRGYEQYF.

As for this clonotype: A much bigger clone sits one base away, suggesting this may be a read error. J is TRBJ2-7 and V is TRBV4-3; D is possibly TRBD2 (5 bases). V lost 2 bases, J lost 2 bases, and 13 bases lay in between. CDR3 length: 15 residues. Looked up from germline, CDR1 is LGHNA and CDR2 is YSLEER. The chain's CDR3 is CASSQFCAGTYEQYF. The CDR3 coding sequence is TGCGCCAGCAGCCAATTCTGCGCCGGGACCTACGAGCAGTACTTC.

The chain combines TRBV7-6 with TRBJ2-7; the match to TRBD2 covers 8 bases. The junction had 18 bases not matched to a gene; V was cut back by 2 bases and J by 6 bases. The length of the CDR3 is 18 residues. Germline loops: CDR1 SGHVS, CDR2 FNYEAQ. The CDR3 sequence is CASSLRRGRPPGISEQYF. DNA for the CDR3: TGTGCCAGCAGCTTACGGCGCGGGAGGCCCCCCGGCATTTCCGAGCAGTACTTC.

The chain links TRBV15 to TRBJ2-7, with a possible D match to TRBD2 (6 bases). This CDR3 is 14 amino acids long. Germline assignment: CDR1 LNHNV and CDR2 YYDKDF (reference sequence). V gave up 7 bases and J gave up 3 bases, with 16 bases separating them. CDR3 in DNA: TGTGCCACCAACCCCGGGGGTGCTTTCTACGAGCAGTACTTC. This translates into CATNPGGAFYEQYF.

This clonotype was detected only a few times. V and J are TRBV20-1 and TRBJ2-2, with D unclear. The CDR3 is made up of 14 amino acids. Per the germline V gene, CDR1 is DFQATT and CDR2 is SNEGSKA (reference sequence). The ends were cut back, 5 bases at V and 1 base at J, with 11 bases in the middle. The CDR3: CSAGRLRNTGELFF. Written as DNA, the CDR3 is TGCAGTGCTGGGCGCCTAAGGAACACCGGGGAGCTGTTTTTT.

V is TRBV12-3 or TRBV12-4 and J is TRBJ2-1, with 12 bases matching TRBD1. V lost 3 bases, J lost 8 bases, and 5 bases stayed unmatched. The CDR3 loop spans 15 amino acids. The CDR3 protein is CASSLIGTGGDEQFF. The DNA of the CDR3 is TGTGCCAGCAGTTTGATTGGGACAGGGGGCGATGAGCAGTTCTTC.

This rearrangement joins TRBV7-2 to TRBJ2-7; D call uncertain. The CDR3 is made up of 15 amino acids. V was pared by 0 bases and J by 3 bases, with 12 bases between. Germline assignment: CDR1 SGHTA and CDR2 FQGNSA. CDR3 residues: CASSLATESIYEQYF. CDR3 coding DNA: TGTGCCAGCAGCTTAGCTACCGAGTCGATCTACGAGCAGTACTTC.

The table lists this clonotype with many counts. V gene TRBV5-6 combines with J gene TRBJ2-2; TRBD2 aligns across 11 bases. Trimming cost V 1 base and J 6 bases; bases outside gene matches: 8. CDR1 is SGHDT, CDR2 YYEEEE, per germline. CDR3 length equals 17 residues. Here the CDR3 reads CASSLMGLAARAGELFF. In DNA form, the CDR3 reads TGTGCCAGCAGCTTGATGGGACTAGCGGCCAGGGCCGGGGAGCTGTTTTTT.